This TCR beta chain is drawn from a study of OX40 agonist ivuxolimab in advanced cancers. Looking at the study overall: The dose of intravenous ivuxolimab that patients received every 2 weeks ranged from 0.01 to 10 mg/kg. Dose-escalation patients suffered from hepatocellular carcinoma, melanoma, renal cell or head and neck cancer.

This CDR3 is 15 amino acids long. Germline V gene data show CDR1 as SGHTA and CDR2 as FQGNSA. Trimming pared 5 bases from V and 0 bases from J, leaving 11 bases between. Study-wide findings and caveats: Clones of CD4+ and CD8+ blood T cells grew by week 6 at doses of 0.1 to 3.0 mg/kg.

The repertoire was sequenced with immunoSEQ multiplex PCR; TCRdb's copy has only in-frame clones and lacks some. There are more than 95,000 clones in the sample; 80% to 90% occur only once, and roughly 0.77% lies in the top ten. About this clone itself: Its specificity is unknown.

This TCR was recovered from an adult with an advanced solid tumor such as melanoma, head and neck, liver or kidney cancer. The V call is TRBV7-2, the J call TRBJ1-5; D uncertain. The sample in question was CD4+ or CD8+ T cells sorted from blood, obtained in a trial of the OX40 agonist ivuxolimab. The CDR3 coding sequence is TGTGCCAGCAGCCAGGAGTCCTATAGCAATCAGCCCCAGCATTTT. This sequence encodes CASSQESYSNQPQHF.